Sequencing of this TCR beta chain was carried out in a study of a mutant IDH1 vaccine in newly diagnosed glioma. Study summary: Eight vaccinations reached patients in weeks 1, 3, 5, 7, 11, 15, 19 and 23. The treated population exhibited a male proportion of about 60%, a female proportion of 37.5%, and a mean age of roughly 41 years. Most patients had radiochemotherapy with temozolomide before enrollment; others had one alone.

Time point denoted: week 5, during vaccination. In every dose of vaccine, 300 ug of mutant IDH1 20-mer peptide was given alongside topical imiquimod. Turning to this clone: The antigen is unknown.

Sequencing was performed with immunoSEQ multiplex PCR; in TCRdb, only in-frame clones are kept and a portion is missing. The sample records 49,000 or so clones, 78% being singletons. Trimming pared 8 bases from V and 3 bases from J, leaving 13 bases between. This CDR3 contains 14 residues. CDR1 MNHEY and CDR2 SMNVEV come from the germline V gene (reference sequence). The source material was PBMCs, sampled from a glioma patient whose treatment included an IDH1 peptide vaccine. This sequence was found in a woman in her forties with glioma. The rearrangement joins TRBV27 to TRBJ2-2; D possibly corresponds to TRBD2 (5 bases). The CDR3 is CASYVTSYTGELFF. The CDR3 bases are TGTGCCAGCTATGTTACTAGTTACACCGGGGAGCTGTTTTTT.